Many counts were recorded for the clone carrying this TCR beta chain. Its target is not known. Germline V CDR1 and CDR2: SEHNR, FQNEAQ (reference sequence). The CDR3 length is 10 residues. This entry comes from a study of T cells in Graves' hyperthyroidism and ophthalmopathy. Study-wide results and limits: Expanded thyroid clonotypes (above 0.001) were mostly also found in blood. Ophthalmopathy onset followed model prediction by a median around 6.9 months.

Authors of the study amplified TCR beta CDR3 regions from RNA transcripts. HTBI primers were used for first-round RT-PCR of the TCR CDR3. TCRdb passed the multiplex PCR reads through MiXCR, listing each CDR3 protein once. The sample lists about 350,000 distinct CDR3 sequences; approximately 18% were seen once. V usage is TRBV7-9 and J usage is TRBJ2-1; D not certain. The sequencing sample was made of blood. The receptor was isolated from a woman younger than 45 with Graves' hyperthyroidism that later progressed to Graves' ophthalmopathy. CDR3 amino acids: CAYGFNEQFF. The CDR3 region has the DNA TGTGCTTATGGTTTCAATGAGCAGTTCTTC.